Listed here are 17 T cell receptor beta chains from one sample, sequenced in a study of regulatory T cells in long-lasting Graves disease. HTBI primers from iRepertoire and Arm-PCR of CDR3 regions yielded the TCR beta libraries. TCRdb reanalysed the multiplex PCR reads using MiXCR and keeps one entry per CDR3 protein. The sample comprises around 460,000 distinct CDR3 sequences, approximately 22% of which are singletons, and under 15% rests with the top ten. Time point described: persistent/refractory GD, antithyroid drugs over 5 years with positive TRAb. Researchers made the TCR library from RNA that was extracted from PBMCs. This specimen was peripheral blood mononuclear cells (PBMCs), taken when the disease was refractory, from a patient treated with antithyroid drugs. The receptors originated from a female donor with Graves disease.

This clonotype was seen only a few times. The chain recombines TRBV19 with TRBJ1-5, with 11 nucleotides matching TRBD1. This CDR3 is built from 15 residues. Trimming took 7 bases from V and 4 from J; bases not matched to a gene: 6. In germline, CDR1 is LNHDA, CDR2 SQIVND (reference sequence). This chain's CDR3 is CASMNRDRGNQPQHF. The CDR3 DNA is TGTGCCAGTATGAACCGGGACAGGGGGAATCAGCCCCAGCATTTT.

There are many counts of this clonotype. The CDR3 reads CASSSLGLNEKLFF. The CDR3 bases are TGTGCCAGCAGCTCTCTCGGGCTTAATGAAAAACTGTTTTTT. The rearrangement links TRBV28 to TRBJ1-4; no clear D gene. The germline V gene has CDR1 MDHEN and CDR2 SYDVKM. The CDR3 runs to 14 residues. V gave up 6 bases and J gave up 4 bases, with 12 bases separating them.

This clonotype was observed a handful of times. The chain combines TRBV5-1 with TRBJ1-5, with D unclear. The CDR3 extends over 15 amino acids. CDR1 is SGHRS, CDR2 YFSETQ, per germline. Trimming stripped 0 bases from V and 5 bases from J, with 12 bases between. CDR3 loop: CASSLDMASDQPQHF. The CDR3 coding sequence is TGCGCCAGCAGCTTGGACATGGCATCGGATCAGCCCCAGCATTTT.

Many counts were recorded for this clonotype. The chain recombines TRBV24-1 with TRBJ1-2, with 8 nucleotides matching TRBD1. CDR1 is KGHDR, CDR2 SFDVKD, per germline. V lost 2 bases, J lost 9 bases, and 7 bases stayed unmatched. The CDR3 spans 14 residues. The CDR3, as DNA: TGTGCCACCAGTGATTCACGGACAGGGATGAGCTACACCTTC. Translating it yields CATSDSRTGMSYTF.

This clonotype was observed at least ten times. J is TRBJ2-2 and V is TRBV6-5; TRBD2 is a possible D gene (6 bases). This CDR3 comprises 15 residues. V was clipped by 4 bases and J by 7 bases, with 16 bases between them. CDR1 MNHEY and CDR2 SVGAGI come from the germline V gene. In DNA, the CDR3 is TGTGCCAGCAGTTTGGGCCCCGGGGGAGGCGGGGAGCTGTTTTTT. Its translation is CASSLGPGGGGELFF.

The chain has TRBV6-1 and TRBJ2-3; 12 bases agree with TRBD2. CDR1 and CDR2 (germline): MNHNS, SASEGT. The CDR3 spans 16 residues. V was pared by 3 bases and J by 6 bases, with 7 bases of the junction left unmatched. The CDR3 DNA follows: TGTGCCAGCAGTGATTCACTAGCGGGGGGCTTCGATACGCAGTATTTT. It yields the protein CASSDSLAGGFDTQYF.

This clonotype showed up just a few times. V is TRBV12-3 or TRBV12-4 and J is TRBJ2-7, with unresolved D. There are 12 residues in the CDR3. V was shortened by 3 bases and J by 3 bases, with 6 bases between the two germline ends. The CDR3 DNA reads as TGTGCCAGCAGTTTTAATCTCTACGAGCAGTACTTC. Its protein is CASSFNLYEQYF.

There are many counts of this clonotype. V and J are TRBV28 and TRBJ2-5, with 7 bases aligning to TRBD2. Germline V gene lookup returns CDR1 MDHEN and CDR2 SYDVKM. The CDR3 consists of 13 residues. Germline trimming cut 3 bases from V and 10 bases from J; bases unmatched to any gene: 8. The CDR3 DNA sequence: TGTGCCAGCAGTTTCTCTTCCCGGGGGGTCCAGTACTTC. Its protein product is CASSFSSRGVQYF.

Details on this clonotype: One end of the junction varies from germline; a read error may be responsible. V and J are TRBV7-2 and TRBJ2-2, with a tentative D call TRBD2 (5 bases). The CDR3 spans 15 residues. Per germline, CDR1 SGHTA and CDR2 FQGNSA. CDR3 region: CASSLGQAYTGELLF. Here the CDR3 DNA reads TGTGCCAGCAGCTTAGGTCAGGCCTACACCGGGGAGCTGCTTTTT. The variable domain in full, with the rest retrieved from reference TRBV7-2 and TRBJ2-2, is GAGVSQSPSNKVTEKGKDVELRCDPISGHTALYWYRQSLGQGLEFLIYFQGNSAPDKSGLPSDRFSAERTGGSVSTLTIQRTQQEDSAVYLCASSLGQAYTGELLFGEGSRLTVL.

As concerns this clonotype: At one end the junction does not follow the germline gene, possibly because of a read error. The J gene is TRBJ1-2, the V gene TRBV6-2 or TRBV6-3, with D perhaps matching TRBD1 (6 bases). The CDR3 sequence is 13 residues long. The germline CDR1 and CDR2 sequences are MNHEY and SVGEGT. CDR3 bases: TGTGCCAGCAGTCCGAGGGGGGGTGATGGCTACGCCTTC. Amino acid sequence: CASSPRGGDGYAF.

The chain recombines TRBV28 with TRBJ1-4, with 7 bases matching TRBD1. This CDR3 is built from 11 residues. The germline CDR1 and CDR2 sequences are MDHEN and SYDVKM. V lost 8 bases, J lost 6 bases, and 0 bases stayed unmatched. The CDR3 spells CASGTDEKLFF. The CDR3 DNA follows: TGTGCCAGCGGGACAGATGAAAAACTGTTTTTT.

This clonotype has at least ten counts. The chain has TRBV2 and TRBJ2-2; TRBD1 aligns across 9 bases. J was trimmed by 6 bases and V by 7 bases; bases with no gene match: 3. CDR3 length: 13 amino acids. In germline, CDR1 is SNHLY, CDR2 FYNNEI. CDR3 loop: CASKTGGAGELFF. DNA for the CDR3: TGTGCCAGCAAGACAGGGGGGGCCGGGGAGCTGTTTTTT.

V gene TRBV6-1 combines with J gene TRBJ1-6; no reliable D call. Germline CDR1 is MNHNS and CDR2 is SASEGT. The length of the CDR3 is 12 residues. V lost 4 bases and J lost 8, with 6 bases in between. This CDR3 is CASSVDDSPLHF. The DNA for the CDR3 is TGTGCCAGCAGTGTAGACGATTCACCCCTCCACTTT.

The rearrangement uses TRBV7-2 and TRBJ1-6, with 9 bases fitting TRBD1. The ends lost 5 bases at V and 8 bases at J; junction bases unmatched: 7. Germline V gene sequence: CDR1 SGHTA, CDR2 FQGNSA. This CDR3 is 15 amino acids long. CDR3 in amino acids: CASSISGQGHSPLHF. The CDR3 nucleotides are TGTGCCAGCAGCATCTCGGGACAGGGCCATTCACCCCTCCACTTT.

In this sample, this clonotype turned up many times. V gene TRBV28 combines with J gene TRBJ2-7; TRBD1 aligns across 7 bases. V lost 7 bases and J lost 4; bases outside the gene matches: 16. This CDR3 contains 16 residues. Germline V CDR1 and CDR2: MDHEN, SYDVKM. DNA for the CDR3: TGTGCCAGCACCCTAGACAGGGTCCCCGGCGGGTACGAGCAGTACTTC. This codes for CASTLDRVPGGYEQYF.

The chain carries TRBV6-1 and TRBJ2-3; tentative D call: TRBD2 (6 bases). Germline V gene lookup returns CDR1 MNHNS and CDR2 SASEGT. The CDR3 extends over 17 amino acids. The V end was cut by 2 bases, the J end by 3 bases, with 18 bases between. The CDR3 loop reads CASSEYYPQGGTDTQYF. The CDR3 nucleotides read TGTGCCAGCAGTGAATATTACCCCCAGGGAGGTACAGATACGCAGTATTTT.

A few counts support this clonotype. V and J are TRBV7-2 and TRBJ1-2, with D possibly TRBD1 on 5 matching bases. CDR1 is SGHTA, CDR2 FQGNSA, per germline. Between the trimmed V and J ends, which lost 5 bases and 10 bases, there was a span of 23 bases. This CDR3 comprises 15 residues. In nucleotides, the CDR3 is TGTGCCAGCAGCCTCGGGGGGGGGAGGGAGGAGGACTACACCTTC. Protein: CASSLGGGREEDYTF.